Sequencing of this T cell receptor (beta chain) was carried out in a study of blood T cell repertoires in COVID-19. Study information: COVID-19 samples collected from the United States, Italy and Spain covered acute and convalescent phases.

CDR1 and CDR2 (germline): SGHNT, YYREEE (reference sequence). The CDR3 totals 17 residues. Trimming cost V 3 bases and J 7 bases; bases outside gene matches: 8. Repertoires were generated with immunoSEQ multiplex PCR, while TCRdb's copy carries only in-frame clones and drops some. The sample has about 120,000 clones; more than 60% are singletons. The chain is built from TRBV5-4 and TRBJ2-1; 15 nucleotides match TRBD2. This TCR was sampled from a man over 45 with acute or convalescent COVID-19. Specimen: peripheral blood. This CDR3 reads CASSSRTSGRASNEQFF. DNA for the CDR3: TGTGCCAGCAGCTCCAGGACTAGCGGGAGGGCCTCGAATGAGCAGTTCTTC.